This T cell receptor (beta chain) was retrieved from a study of shared clonotypes between healthy human individuals. Study-level points and caveats: Measured sharing among donors was expected to vary with sequencing depth.

Repertoires were generated with immunoSEQ multiplex PCR, while TCRdb's copy carries only in-frame clones and drops some. This repertoire shows nearly 500,000 clones, around 80% found once; its top ten account for around 13%. This clone was seen only once. Antigen: not known. This receptor was taken from a middle-aged woman in good health. Some clones in this sample may be carry-over from other donors' samples. The sample comprised PBMCs.

The CDR3 loop reads CASSRIHPRDTEAFF. Here the CDR3 DNA reads TGTGCCAGCAGCCGGATACACCCCAGGGACACTGAAGCTTTCTTT. V is TRBV5-6 and J is TRBJ1-1; D might be TRBD1 (5 bases). CDR3 length: 15 amino acids. Looked up from germline, CDR1 is SGHDT and CDR2 is YYEEEE. Trimming shortened V by 4 bases and J by 3 bases, and 16 bases separated the two germline ends.